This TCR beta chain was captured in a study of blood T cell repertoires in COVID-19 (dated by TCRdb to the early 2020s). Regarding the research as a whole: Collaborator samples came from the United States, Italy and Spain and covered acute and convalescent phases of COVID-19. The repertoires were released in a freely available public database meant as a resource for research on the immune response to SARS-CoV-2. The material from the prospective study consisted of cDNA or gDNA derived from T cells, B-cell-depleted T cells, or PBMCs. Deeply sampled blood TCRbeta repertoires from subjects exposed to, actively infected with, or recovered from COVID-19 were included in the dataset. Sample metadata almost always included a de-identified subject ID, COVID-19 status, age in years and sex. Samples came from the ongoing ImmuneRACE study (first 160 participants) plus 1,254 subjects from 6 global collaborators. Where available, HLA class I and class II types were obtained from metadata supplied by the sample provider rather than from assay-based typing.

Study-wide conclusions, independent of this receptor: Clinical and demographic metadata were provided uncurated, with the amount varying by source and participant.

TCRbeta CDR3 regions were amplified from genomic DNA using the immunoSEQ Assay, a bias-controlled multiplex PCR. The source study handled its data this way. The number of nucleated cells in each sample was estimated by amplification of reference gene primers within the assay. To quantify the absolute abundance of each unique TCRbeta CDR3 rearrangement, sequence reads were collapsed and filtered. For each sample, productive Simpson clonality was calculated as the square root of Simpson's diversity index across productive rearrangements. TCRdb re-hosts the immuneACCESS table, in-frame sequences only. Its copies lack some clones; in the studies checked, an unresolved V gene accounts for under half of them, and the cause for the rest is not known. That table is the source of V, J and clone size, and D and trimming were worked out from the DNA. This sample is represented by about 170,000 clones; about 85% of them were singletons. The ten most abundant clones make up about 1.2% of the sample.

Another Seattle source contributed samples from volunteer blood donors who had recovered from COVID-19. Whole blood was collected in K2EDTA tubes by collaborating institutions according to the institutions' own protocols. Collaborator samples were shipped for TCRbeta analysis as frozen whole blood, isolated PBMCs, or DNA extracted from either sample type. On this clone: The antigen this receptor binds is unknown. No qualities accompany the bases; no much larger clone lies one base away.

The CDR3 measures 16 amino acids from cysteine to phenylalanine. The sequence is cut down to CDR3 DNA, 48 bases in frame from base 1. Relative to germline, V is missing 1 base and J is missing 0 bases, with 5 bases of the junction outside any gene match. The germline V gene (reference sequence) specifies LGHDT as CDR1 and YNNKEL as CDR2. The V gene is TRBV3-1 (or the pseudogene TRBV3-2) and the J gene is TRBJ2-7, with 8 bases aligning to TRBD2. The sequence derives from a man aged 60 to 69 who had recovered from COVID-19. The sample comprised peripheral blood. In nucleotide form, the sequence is TGTGCCAGCAGCCAAGGACTAGCGACCTCCTCCTACGAGCAGTACTTC. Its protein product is CASSQGLATSSYEQYF.